This is a list of T cell receptor beta chains from one sample in a study of blood T cell repertoires in COVID-19. Assay: immunoSEQ multiplex PCR; the TCRdb copy retains only in-frame clones and omits some. The table has under 200,000 clones, 74% seen once. Sequenced sample: peripheral blood. The receptors were sampled from a woman older than 75 with acute or convalescent COVID-19. The CDR3 runs from the conserved cysteine through the conserved F or W. The order of the fields is J gene, V gene, clone size, D gene, CDR3 DNA, CDR3 protein. The D gene is left open where the match is weak. Clone size is stated in some rows and not others, as once, few, many or a class when expanded.

>TRBJ2-5|TRBV18|.|.
TGTGCCAGCTCACCAGAGGCTAGCTCCCAAGAGACCCAGTACTTC
CASSPEASSQETQYF
>TRBJ2-7|TRBV4-3|.|TRBD2
TGCGCCAGCAGCCAAGCTACTAGCGGGAGTTACGAGCAGTACTTC
CASSQATSGSYEQYF
>TRBJ2-3|TRBV15|.|TRBD2
TGTGCCACCAGCAGAGGGGGGTTGTCTAGCGGGAGGATCACAGATACGCAGTATTTT
CATSRGGLSSGRITDTQYF
>TRBJ1-5|TRBV11-2|.|.
TGTGCCAGCAGCTTAGAGCGGCAGCCCCAGCATTTT
CASSLERQPQHF
>TRBJ2-7|TRBV30|.|TRBD1
TGTGCCTGGAGTGTACAGGGGGGCTACGAGCAGTACTTC
CAWSVQGGYEQYF
>TRBJ1-5|TRBV6-6|.|.
TGTGCCAGCAGCCCCGGGCAGGGATTCCCTCAGCCCCAGCATTTT
CASSPGQGFPQPQHF
>TRBJ2-5|TRBV5-4|.|TRBD1
TGTGCCAGCAGCTTGGATACACAGGGGATGCAGACCCAGTACTTC
CASSLDTQGMQTQYF
>TRBJ2-2|TRBV2|many|.
TGTGCCAGCAGTCTTTTAGTAGAGGCCGGGGAGCTGTTTTTT
CASSLLVEAGELFF
>TRBJ2-1|TRBV2|.|TRBD2
TGTGCCAGCAGCCATGGACTAGCGGGGTACAATGAGCAGTTCTTC
CASSHGLAGYNEQFF
>TRBJ1-5|TRBV3-1/TRBV3-2|.|.
TGTGCCAGCAGCCAGGGGGCAGGGGGCAATCAGCCCCAGCATTTT
CASSQGAGGNQPQHF
>TRBJ2-7|TRBV18|.|.
TGTGCCAGCTCACTCAGCGCCGAAAGCTTCGAGCAGTACTTC
CASSLSAESFEQYF